The T cell receptor beta chain described here comes from a study of neurological immune-mediated disorders. Overall study results and limits: The expanded clones of different subjects shared no CDR3 amino acid sequences (suggesting private repertoires in all groups).

The sample holds many counts of this clonotype. Antigen: not known. The sorted libraries involved the use of around 1 million CD4+ or CD8+ T cells. V lost 6 bases, J lost 6 bases, and 8 bases lay in between. This CDR3 contains 12 residues. Germline V CDR1 and CDR2: ENHRY, SYGVKD. Each TCR transcript was tagged with a 10-nucleotide random UMI during 5'RACE. A single record per CDR3 protein comes from TCRdb applying MiXCR to the 5' RACE reads. The table records 30,000 to 45,000 distinct CDR3 sequences, more than 9% of them present only once. The rearrangement uses TRBV10-3 and TRBJ2-2; possible D gene TRBD1, 7 bases. The sequence was obtained from a woman younger than 45 with HTLV-1-associated myelopathy (HAM/TSP). The sequencing sample was made of CD4+ T cells from blood. This chain's CDR3 is CAISRGAGELFF. The CDR3 nucleotides read TGTGCCATCAGCAGGGGGGCCGGGGAGCTGTTTTTT.